This TCR beta chain appears in the sequencing data of a study of CD8 T cells in Susac syndrome. This clonotype was counted only a few times. V was cut by 2 bases and J by 6 bases, with 15 bases left in between. This CDR3 is built from 16 residues. Germline assignment: CDR1 SGHRS and CDR2 YFSETQ. Sequencing targeted TCR beta in T cells from blood (CD8+ and CD4+). RNA, at about 0.45 to 1 ug, was reverse transcribed with random hexamers. From the immunoSEQ multiplex PCR reads, TCRdb called clonotypes with MiXCR, one entry per CDR3 protein. Among 120,000 or so distinct CDR3 sequences listed, around 92% were seen once.

This receptor was identified in a human donor with multiple sclerosis. The J gene is TRBJ1-6, the V gene TRBV5-1; perhaps TRBD1 as D (5 bases). Sequenced: CD4+ T cells from PBMCs. The CDR3 loop reads CASSLESGTGNSPLHF. CDR3 in DNA: TGCGCCAGCAGCTTAGAATCCGGGACTGGTAATTCACCCCTCCACTTT.